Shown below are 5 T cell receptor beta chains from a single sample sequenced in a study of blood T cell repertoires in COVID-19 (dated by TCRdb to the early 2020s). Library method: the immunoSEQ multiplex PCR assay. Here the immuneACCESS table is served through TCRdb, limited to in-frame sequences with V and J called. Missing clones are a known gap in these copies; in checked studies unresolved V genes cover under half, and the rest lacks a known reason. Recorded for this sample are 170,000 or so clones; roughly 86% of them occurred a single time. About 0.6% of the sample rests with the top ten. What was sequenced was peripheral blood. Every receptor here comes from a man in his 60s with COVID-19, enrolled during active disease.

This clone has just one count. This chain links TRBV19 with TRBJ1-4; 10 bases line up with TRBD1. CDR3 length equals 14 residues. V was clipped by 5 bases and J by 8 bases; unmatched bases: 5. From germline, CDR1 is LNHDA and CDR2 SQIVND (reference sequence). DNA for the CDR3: TGTGCCAGTAGTCGACAGGGGGCGGGGGAAAAACTGTTTTTT. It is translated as CASSRQGAGEKLFF.

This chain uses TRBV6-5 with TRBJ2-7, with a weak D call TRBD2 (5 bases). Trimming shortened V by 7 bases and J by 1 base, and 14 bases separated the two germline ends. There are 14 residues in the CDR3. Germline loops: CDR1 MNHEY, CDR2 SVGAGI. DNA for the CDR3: TGTGCCAGCACCCCCCCGTCGGGATCCTACGAGCAGTACTTC. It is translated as CASTPPSGSYEQYF.

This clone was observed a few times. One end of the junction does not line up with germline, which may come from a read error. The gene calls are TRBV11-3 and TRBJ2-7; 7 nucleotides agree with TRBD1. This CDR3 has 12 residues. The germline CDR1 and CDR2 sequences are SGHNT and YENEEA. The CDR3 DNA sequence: TGTGCCAGCAGCTTATACCGGGACAGCCCTCACTTC. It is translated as CASSLYRDSPHF.

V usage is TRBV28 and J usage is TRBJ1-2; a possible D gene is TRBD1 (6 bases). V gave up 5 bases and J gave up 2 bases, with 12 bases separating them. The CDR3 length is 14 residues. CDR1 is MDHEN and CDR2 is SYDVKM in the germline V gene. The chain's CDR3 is CASSLKQGNYGYTF. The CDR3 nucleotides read TGTGCCAGCAGTCTAAAACAGGGAAACTATGGCTACACCTTC.

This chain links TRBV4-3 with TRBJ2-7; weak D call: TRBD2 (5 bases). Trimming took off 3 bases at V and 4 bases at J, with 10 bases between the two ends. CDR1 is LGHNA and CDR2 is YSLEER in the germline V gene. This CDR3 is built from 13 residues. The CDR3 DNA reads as TGCGCCAGCAGCCAGAGGGCAGAATACGAGCAGTACTTC. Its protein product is CASSQRAEYEQYF.